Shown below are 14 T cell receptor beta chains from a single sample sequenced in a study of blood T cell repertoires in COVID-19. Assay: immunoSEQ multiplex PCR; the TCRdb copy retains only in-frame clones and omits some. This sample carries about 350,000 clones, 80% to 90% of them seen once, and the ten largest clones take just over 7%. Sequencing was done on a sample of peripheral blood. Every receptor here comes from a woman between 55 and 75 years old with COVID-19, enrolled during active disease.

CDR3 region: CASSESGGANTGELFF. The CDR3 nucleotides are TGTGCCAGCAGTGAATCGGGCGGGGCCAACACCGGGGAGCTGTTTTTT. This chain connects TRBV25-1 to TRBJ2-2, with D maybe TRBD2 (6 bases). CDR1 MGHDK and CDR2 SYGVNS come from the germline V gene. V dropped 1 base and J dropped 2 bases, with 11 bases sitting between them. This CDR3 is built from 16 residues.

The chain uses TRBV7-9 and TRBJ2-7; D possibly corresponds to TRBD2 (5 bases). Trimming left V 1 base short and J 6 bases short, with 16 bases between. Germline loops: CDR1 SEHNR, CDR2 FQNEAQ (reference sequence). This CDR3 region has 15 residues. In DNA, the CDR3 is TGTGCCAGCAGCTTAGGAACGACCGGACTGACCGAGCAGTACTTC. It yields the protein CASSLGTTGLTEQYF.

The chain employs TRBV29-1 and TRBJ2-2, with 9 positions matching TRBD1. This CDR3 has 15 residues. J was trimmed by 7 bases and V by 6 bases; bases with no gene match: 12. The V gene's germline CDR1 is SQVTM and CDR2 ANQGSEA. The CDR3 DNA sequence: TGCAGCGTCGGCCGGGACAGGGCACCGGGCGGGGAGCTGTTTTTT. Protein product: CSVGRDRAPGGELFF.

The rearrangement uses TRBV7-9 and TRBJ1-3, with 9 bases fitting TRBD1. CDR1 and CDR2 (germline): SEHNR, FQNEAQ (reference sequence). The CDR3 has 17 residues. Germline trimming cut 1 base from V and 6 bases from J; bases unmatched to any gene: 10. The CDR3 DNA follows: TGTGCCAGCAGCTTAGTTGGACAGGGGTTTAGGGAAAACACCATATATTTT. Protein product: CASSLVGQGFRENTIYF.

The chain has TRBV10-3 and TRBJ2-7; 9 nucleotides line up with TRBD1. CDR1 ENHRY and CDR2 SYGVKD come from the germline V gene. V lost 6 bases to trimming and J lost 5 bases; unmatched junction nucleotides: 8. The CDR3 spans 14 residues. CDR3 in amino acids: CAISPQGQGDEQYF. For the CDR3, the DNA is TGTGCCATCAGCCCTCAGGGACAGGGCGACGAGCAGTACTTC.

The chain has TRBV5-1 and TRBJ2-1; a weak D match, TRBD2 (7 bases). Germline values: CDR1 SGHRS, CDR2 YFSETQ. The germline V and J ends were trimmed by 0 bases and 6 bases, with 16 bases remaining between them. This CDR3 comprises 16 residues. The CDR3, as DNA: TGCGCCAGCAGCTTGGTGGCGGGGGCGCAGACCAATGAGCAGTTCTTC. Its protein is CASSLVAGAQTNEQFF.

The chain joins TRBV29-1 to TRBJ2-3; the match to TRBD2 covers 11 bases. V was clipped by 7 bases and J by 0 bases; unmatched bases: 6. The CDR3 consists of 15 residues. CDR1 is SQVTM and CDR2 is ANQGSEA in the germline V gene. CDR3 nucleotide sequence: TGCAGCGGTAGCGGGGGGGATCATAGCACAGATACGCAGTATTTT. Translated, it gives CSGSGGDHSTDTQYF.

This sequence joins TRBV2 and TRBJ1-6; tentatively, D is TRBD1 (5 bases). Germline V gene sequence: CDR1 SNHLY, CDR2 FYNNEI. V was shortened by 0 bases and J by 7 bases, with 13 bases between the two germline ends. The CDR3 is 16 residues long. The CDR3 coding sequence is TGTGCCAGCAGTGAAGCAGGGGTCGAATTGAATTCACCCCTCCACTTT. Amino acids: CASSEAGVELNSPLHF.

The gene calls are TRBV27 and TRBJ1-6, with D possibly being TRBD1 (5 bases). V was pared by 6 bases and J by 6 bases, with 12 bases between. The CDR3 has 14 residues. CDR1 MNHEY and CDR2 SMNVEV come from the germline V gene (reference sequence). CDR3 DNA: TGTGCCAGCAGCATAAGGGGTGCTAATTCACCCCTCCACTTT. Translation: CASSIRGANSPLHF.

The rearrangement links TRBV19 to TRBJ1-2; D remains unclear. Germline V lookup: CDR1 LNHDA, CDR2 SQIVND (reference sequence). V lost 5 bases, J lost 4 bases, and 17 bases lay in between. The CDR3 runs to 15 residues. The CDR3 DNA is TGTGCCAGTAGTGCCCTCGTTCTTGGCCGCTATGGCTACACCTTC. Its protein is CASSALVLGRYGYTF.

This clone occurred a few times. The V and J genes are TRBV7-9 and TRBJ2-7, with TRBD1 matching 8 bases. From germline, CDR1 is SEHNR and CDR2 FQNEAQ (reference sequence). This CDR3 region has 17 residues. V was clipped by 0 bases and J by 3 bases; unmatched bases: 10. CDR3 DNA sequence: TGTGCCAGCAGCTTAGCGCAACCCGGGACAGGAGTCTACGAGCAGTACTTC. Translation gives CASSLAQPGTGVYEQYF.

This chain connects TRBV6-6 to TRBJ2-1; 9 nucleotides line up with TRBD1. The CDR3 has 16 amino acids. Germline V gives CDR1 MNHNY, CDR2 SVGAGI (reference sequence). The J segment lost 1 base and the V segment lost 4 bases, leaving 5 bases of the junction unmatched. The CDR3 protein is CASSSGTGTSYNEQFF. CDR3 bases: TGTGCCAGCAGTTCCGGGACAGGGACATCCTACAATGAGCAGTTCTTC.

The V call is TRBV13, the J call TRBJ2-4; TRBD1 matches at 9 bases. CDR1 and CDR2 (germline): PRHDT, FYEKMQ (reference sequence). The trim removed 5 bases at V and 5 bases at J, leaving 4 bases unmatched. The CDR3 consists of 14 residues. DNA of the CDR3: TGTGCCAGCAGCCGCGGGACAGGGCAAAACATTCAGTACTTC. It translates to CASSRGTGQNIQYF.

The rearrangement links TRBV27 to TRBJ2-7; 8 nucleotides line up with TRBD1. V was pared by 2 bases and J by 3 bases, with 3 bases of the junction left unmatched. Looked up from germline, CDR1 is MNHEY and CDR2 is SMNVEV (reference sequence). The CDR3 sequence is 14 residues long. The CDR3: CASSLGTGFYEQYF. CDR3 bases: TGTGCCAGCAGTTTAGGGACAGGTTTCTACGAGCAGTACTTC.